The next 15 T cell receptor beta chains were all read from a single sample in a study of blood T cell repertoires in COVID-19 (dated by TCRdb to 2020 to 2022). The method behind the library was the immunoSEQ multiplex PCR assay. Held by TCRdb, this immuneACCESS table contains in-frame sequences only and omits some clones. Under half of the omission traces to an unresolved V gene where checked; the cause of the rest is unknown. This sample lists hundreds of thousands of clones; roughly 89% were detected once. Just under 9% of the sample is in the top ten clones. The sequenced material came from PBMCs or T cells enriched from blood (not recorded which). The origin of the receptors is a woman aged 18-30 years who had recovered from COVID-19.

V and J are TRBV14 and TRBJ2-5, with 10 bases aligning to TRBD2. This CDR3 is built from 16 residues. Germline lookup yields CDR1 SGHDN and CDR2 FVKESK. V lost 4 bases to trimming and J lost 4 bases; unmatched junction nucleotides: 9. The CDR3, as DNA: TGTGCCAGCAGCCCCGGCCTAGCGGGAGCGTTAGAGACCCAGTACTTC. It encodes CASSPGLAGALETQYF.

This chain uses TRBV7-2 with TRBJ1-1; D is undetermined. Germline CDR1 is SGHTA and CDR2 is FQGNSA. V lost 3 bases and J lost 3, with 11 bases in between. This CDR3 has 14 residues. The CDR3, as DNA: TGTGCCAGCAGCTTCTTTAGTACCTACACTGAAGCTTTCTTT. Translating gives CASSFFSTYTEAFF.

The count of this clone is one. The rearrangement joins TRBV5-8 to TRBJ2-3; D is possibly TRBD2 (6 bases). CDR3 length: 15 amino acids. CDR1 SGHTS and CDR2 YDEGEE come from the germline V gene. In nucleotides, the CDR3 is TGTGCTTCAGCCTCGGGAGCTCCTAGCACAGATACGCAGTATTTT. Translation gives CASASGAPSTDTQYF.

The chain employs TRBV5-1 and TRBJ2-2; TRBD2 aligns across 8 bases. J lost 3 bases, V lost 4 bases, and 8 bases had no gene match. The germline CDR1 and CDR2 sequences are SGHRS and YFSETQ. The CDR3 is 16 amino acids. The CDR3 reads CASSPRAGADTGELFF. The CDR3 nucleotides read TGCGCCAGCAGCCCCCGAGCGGGAGCCGACACCGGGGAGCTGTTTTTT.

The chain carries TRBV9 and TRBJ1-5, with unresolved D. The germline CDR1 and CDR2 sequences are SGDLS and YYNGEE. V lost 0 bases, J lost 5 bases, and 6 bases lay in between. The CDR3 totals 13 residues. The CDR3 DNA follows: TGTGCCAGCAGCGTAGACATGGATCAGCCCCAGCATTTT. This sequence encodes CASSVDMDQPQHF.

This sequence joins TRBV6-2 or TRBV6-3 and TRBJ1-2; no definite D call. This CDR3 has 14 residues. Deletions cut 3 bases from V and 0 bases from J, with 8 bases between. Germline lookup yields CDR1 MNHEY and CDR2 SVGEGT. The CDR3 DNA follows: TGTGCCAGCAGTTATTCCCCAGCTAACTATGGCTACACCTTC. Translated, it gives CASSYSPANYGYTF.

The rearrangement links TRBV6-5 to TRBJ1-1; 10 bases line up with TRBD1. With V trimmed by 6 bases and J by 6 bases, 10 bases remained unmatched. Germline V gene data show CDR1 as MNHEY and CDR2 as SVGAGI. This CDR3 comprises 15 residues. DNA for the CDR3: TGTGCCAGCAGGCGCGCCGGGACAGGGGTCCCTGAAGCTTTCTTT. It translates to CASRRAGTGVPEAFF.

V usage is TRBV6-5 and J usage is TRBJ1-1, with 8 bases aligning to TRBD1. The V segment lost 2 bases and the J segment 10 bases; nucleotides outside the gene matches: 6. From germline, CDR1 is MNHEY and CDR2 SVGAGI. CDR3 length: 13 amino acids. As DNA, the CDR3 is TGTGCCAGCAGTTACCCTGGGACAGGCGGAGCTTTCTTT. Encoded protein: CASSYPGTGGAFF.

This clone was recorded a few times. The rearrangement joins TRBV9 to TRBJ1-2; 10 nucleotides match TRBD1. J lost 4 bases, V lost 4 bases, and 4 bases had no gene match. The germline V gene has CDR1 SGDLS and CDR2 YYNGEE. The CDR3 extends over 14 amino acids. CDR3 region: CASSLRTGGYGYTF. The CDR3 DNA follows: TGTGCCAGCAGCTTAAGGACAGGGGGCTATGGCTACACCTTC.

V and J are TRBV2 and TRBJ1-2; 8 bases line up with TRBD1. The CDR3 is made up of 15 amino acids. Germline assignment: CDR1 SNHLY and CDR2 FYNNEI. Trimming removed 10 bases from V and 2 bases from J; junction bases left unmatched: 12. The CDR3 region is CAISPKGDRNYGYTF. For the CDR3, the DNA is TGTGCCATCTCGCCAAAGGGGGACAGGAACTATGGCTACACCTTC.

The CDR3 loop reads CASSQGAPEKLFF. The CDR3 DNA sequence: TGTGCCAGCAGCCAGGGGGCGCCCGAAAAACTGTTTTTT. V and J are TRBV3-1 (or the pseudogene TRBV3-2) and TRBJ1-4; D might be TRBD1 (6 bases). CDR1 and CDR2 from the germline V gene are LGHDT and YNNKEL (reference sequence). The ends were cut back, 3 bases at V and 8 bases at J, with 10 bases in the middle. This CDR3 spans 13 amino acids.

This rearrangement joins TRBV5-1 to TRBJ1-6; D call uncertain. Germline CDR1 is SGHRS and CDR2 is YFSETQ. There are 15 residues in the CDR3. Trimming left V 3 bases short and J 2 bases short, with 9 bases between. CDR3 sequence reads: CASSSESTYNSPLHF. The CDR3 DNA reads TGCGCCAGCAGCTCGGAGTCGACCTATAATTCACCCCTCCACTTT.

The rearrangement joins TRBV6-5 to TRBJ1-1; D may be TRBD1 (5 bases). This CDR3 spans 16 amino acids. Trimming pared 0 bases from V and 1 base from J, leaving 12 bases between. Germline V CDR1 and CDR2: MNHEY, SVGAGI. The CDR3 nucleotides read TGTGCCAGCAGTTACTCGTTCGGGGGGAGGAACACTGAAGCTTTCTTT. This sequence encodes CASSYSFGGRNTEAFF.

This sequence joins TRBV5-5 and TRBJ2-2, with TRBD1 matching over 7 bases. CDR1 SGHKS and CDR2 YYEKEE come from the germline V gene (reference sequence). V gave up 1 base and J gave up 6 bases; unmatched junction bases: 3. The CDR3 sequence is 14 residues long. The CDR3 nucleotides are TGTGCCAGCAGCTTGACAGGGGAATCCGGGGAGCTGTTTTTT. As protein: CASSLTGESGELFF.

The rearrangement uses TRBV4-3 and TRBJ2-1; TRBD2 agrees at 7 bases. Germline CDR1 and CDR2: LGHNA and YSLEER. The ends lost 0 bases at V and 7 bases at J; junction bases unmatched: 6. This CDR3 comprises 15 residues. In DNA, the CDR3 is TGCGCCAGCAGCCAAGAGGGACTACCAGATAATGAGCAGTTCTTC. It encodes CASSQEGLPDNEQFF.